This TCR beta chain was sequenced in a study of vaccination effects on CD4 cells after COVID-19. ViraFEST used viral peptide pools to expand antigen-specific CD4+ T cells before sequencing. After more than 8 days in culture, the CD4+ T cells were isolated. Among the vaccine recipients, none had a prior SARS-CoV-2 infection, and nucleocapsid antibodies were negative. Study results and caveats: After vaccination, at late timepoints, clones induced by infection and by vaccine contracted markedly. Sampling in the study covered few convalescent patients and included no early post-infection timepoints.

Repertoires were generated with immunoSEQ multiplex PCR, while TCRdb's copy carries only in-frame clones and drops some. The table includes about 79,000 clones, approximately 81% detected once. A word on this clone: What it binds is unknown.

Germline V lookup: CDR1 SNHLY, CDR2 FYNNEI. V dropped 1 base and J dropped 1 base, with 11 bases sitting between them. CDR3 length: 15 residues. This specimen consisted of CD4+ T cells from PBMCs cultured with HCoV-229E spike peptides, obtained before COVID-19 vaccination. This TCR came from a human donor who received a COVID-19 vaccine. The chain uses TRBV2 and TRBJ2-7; no firm D call. The CDR3 bases are TGTGCCAGCAGTGAAGACAGTGTTTCTTCCTACGAGCAGTACGTC. Protein: CASSEDSVSSYEQYV.